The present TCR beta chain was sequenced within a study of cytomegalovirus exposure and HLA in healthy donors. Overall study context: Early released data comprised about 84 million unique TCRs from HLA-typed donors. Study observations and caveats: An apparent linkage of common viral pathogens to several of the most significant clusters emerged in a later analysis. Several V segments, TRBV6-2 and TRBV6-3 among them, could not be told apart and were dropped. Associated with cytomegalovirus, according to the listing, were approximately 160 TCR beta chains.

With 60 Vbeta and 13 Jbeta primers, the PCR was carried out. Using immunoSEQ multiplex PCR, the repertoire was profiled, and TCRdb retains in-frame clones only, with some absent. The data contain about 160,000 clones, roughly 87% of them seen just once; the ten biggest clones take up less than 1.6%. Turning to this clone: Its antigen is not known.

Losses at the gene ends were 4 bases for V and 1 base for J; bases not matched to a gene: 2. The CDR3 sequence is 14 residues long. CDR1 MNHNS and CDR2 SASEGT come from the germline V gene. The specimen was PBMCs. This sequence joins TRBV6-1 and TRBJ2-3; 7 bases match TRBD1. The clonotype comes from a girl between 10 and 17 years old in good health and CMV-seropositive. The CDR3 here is CASSGGTGTDTQYF. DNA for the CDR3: TGTGCCAGCAGTGGGGGGACAGGCACAGATACGCAGTATTTT.